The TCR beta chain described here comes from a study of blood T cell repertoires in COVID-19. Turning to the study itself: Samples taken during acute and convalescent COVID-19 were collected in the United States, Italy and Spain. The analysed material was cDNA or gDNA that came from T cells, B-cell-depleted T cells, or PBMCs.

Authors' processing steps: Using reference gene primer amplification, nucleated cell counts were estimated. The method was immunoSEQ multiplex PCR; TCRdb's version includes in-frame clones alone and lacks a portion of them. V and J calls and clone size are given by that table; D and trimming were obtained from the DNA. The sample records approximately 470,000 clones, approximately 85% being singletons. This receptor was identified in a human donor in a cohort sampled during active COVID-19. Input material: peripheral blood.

CDR3 sequence (DNA): TGTGCCTGGAGTGTAAGGGGCCAGGCCCAGCATTTT. Translating it yields CAWSVRGQAQHF. The chain combines TRBV30 with TRBJ1-5; D is perhaps TRBD1 (5 bases). There are 12 residues in the CDR3. The germline V gene encodes CDR1 GTSNPN and CDR2 SVGIG (reference sequence). V was cut by 0 bases and J by 11 bases, with 11 bases left in between.